This T cell receptor beta chain was captured in a study of OX40 agonist ivuxolimab in advanced cancers. Assay used: immunoSEQ multiplex PCR; TCRdb lists only in-frame clones, some missing. This sample carries roughly 60,000 clones, over 80% of them seen once, and the ten largest clones take roughly 1.9%. This clone was detected only once. The starting material was CD4+ or CD8+ T cells sorted from blood, obtained in a trial of the OX40 agonist ivuxolimab. The clonotype comes from an adult with an advanced solid tumor such as melanoma, head and neck, liver or kidney cancer.

CDR3 residues: CASSPETGGEETQYF. Here the CDR3 DNA reads TGTGCCAGCTCACCGGAGACAGGGGGAGAAGAGACCCAGTACTTC. The rearrangement joins TRBV18 to TRBJ2-5; TRBD1 aligns across 9 bases. The CDR3 runs 15 residues. The trim removed 3 bases at V and 3 bases at J, leaving 5 bases unmatched. In germline, CDR1 is KGHSH, CDR2 LQKENI.